The T cell receptor beta chain under discussion was sequenced for a study of T cells after yellow fever vaccination. Study background: Preparing low-cell-number fractions relied on SMART-Seq v4 Ultra Low Input.

The V and J ends lost 7 bases and 6 bases respectively, with 26 bases between them. The CDR3 runs 17 residues. From germline, CDR1 is MNHEY and CDR2 SVGAGI. By 5'RACE template switching, TCR cDNA was produced, with a universal primer site and UMIs added in the process. TCRdb reanalysed the 5' RACE reads using MiXCR and keeps one entry per CDR3 protein. This sample has about 29,000 distinct CDR3 sequences, with less than 5.5% found just once. This clonotype has at least ten counts. The receptor was isolated from a man younger than 45 who received the YFV17D yellow fever vaccine. Here the sequenced sample was CD8+ T cells sorted from PBMCs, taken 10 days after the yellow fever booster vaccination. This rearrangement joins TRBV6-5 to TRBJ2-3, with a possible D match to TRBD2 (7 bases). The chain's CDR3 is CASISTDRGAERDTQYF. DNA of the CDR3: TGTGCCAGCATTAGCACCGACCGGGGGGCGGAGAGGGATACGCAGTATTTT.